This note documents a single T cell receptor (beta chain) sequence. As yet, its antigen is unknown. V dropped 0 bases and J dropped 2 bases, with 10 bases sitting between them. Germline V CDR1 and CDR2: SGHDN, FVKESK. The CDR3 runs 15 residues. This sample stems from a study of PD-1 blockade in classical Hodgkin lymphoma. Study information: Nivolumab was given intravenously to patients at 3 mg/kg every 2 weeks.

Profiling relied on immunoSEQ multiplex PCR, and the TCRdb table lists in-frame clones only, not all of them. This sample carries roughly 90,000 clones, roughly 79% of them seen once, and the ten largest clones take under 20%. Every single patient, without exception, relapsed after autologous stem cell transplantation, and brentuximab vedotin exposure varied. The study's findings and limits: Prior to therapy, complete responders displayed diversity much like that of newly diagnosed patients. Exclusion removed patients who began nivolumab under 1 year after ASCT.

The specimen comprised peripheral blood mononuclear cells (PBMCs), sampled before the second cycle of nivolumab. V and J are TRBV14 and TRBJ2-5; the D is unclear. The receptor was isolated from a human donor with classical Hodgkin lymphoma. As DNA, the CDR3 is TGTGCCAGCAGCCAAGAGGTCACAGTACAAGAGACCCAGTACTTC. Translation: CASSQEVTVQETQYF. Looking up the rest from reference TRBV14 and TRBJ2-5 gives the full variable domain: EAGVTQFPSHSVIEKGQTVTLRCDPISGHDNLYWYRRVMGKEIKFLLHFVKESKQDESGMPNNRFLAERTGGTYSTLKVQPAELEDSGVYFCASSQEVTVQETQYFGPGTRLLVL.